These T cell receptor beta chains were read from a single sample in a study of identical twins. From the 5' RACE reads, TCRdb called clonotypes with MiXCR, one entry per CDR3 protein. Among 420,000 or so distinct CDR3 sequences listed, 15% to 20% were seen once. Material: naive T cells sorted from blood. Receptors were obtained from a man aged 45-65 years in good health. The conserved cysteine and the conserved F or W are not part of the CDR3 here.

cdr3_aa j_call v_call
ASSSTSGGARRASSSYNEQF TRBJ2-1 TRBV27
ATSSYHGLTYEQY TRBJ2-7 TRBV15
AISVKGLAGYGTYNEQF TRBJ2-1 TRBV10-3
ASSQGLRFSEQF TRBJ2-1 TRBV14
ASSPTRTTLETQY TRBJ2-5 TRBV7-8
ASSSYTSSSYNEQF TRBJ2-1 TRBV5-1
SARKGAPNTEAF TRBJ1-1 TRBV20-1
ASSLDTGSYNEQF TRBJ2-1 TRBV7-2
AISAELHQPQH TRBJ1-5 TRBV10-3
ASTYGLAGAYEQY TRBJ2-7 TRBV12-3/TRBV12-4
SAGIGEFGEQY TRBJ2-7 TRBV20-1
ASSPPGAGGDTQY TRBJ2-3 TRBV18
ASSYSSGEGDIQY TRBJ2-4 TRBV6-5
ASGAEGNQPQH TRBJ1-5 TRBV28
ASSQERFYEQY TRBJ2-7 TRBV4-2
SARSRRGLAVNTGELF TRBJ2-2 TRBV20-1
ASSLAQTIDEQY TRBJ2-7 TRBV7-2
ASSAAGGVSTDTQY TRBJ2-3 TRBV2
ASGRGAYQETQY TRBJ2-5 TRBV12-3/TRBV12-4
ASSFPGLAYNEQF TRBJ2-1 TRBV7-9
ASTRRSLTPGLSGNTIY TRBJ1-3 TRBV6-1
ASSSQGANTGELF TRBJ2-2 TRBV5-5
ASSPGQPGNTIY TRBJ1-3 TRBV5-1
ASSIPGAYNEQF TRBJ2-1 TRBV27